The 32 T cell receptor beta chains below were found in one sample sequenced in a study of blood T cell repertoires in COVID-19. TCRdb's copy holds only in-frame clones and misses some; the assay was immunoSEQ multiplex PCR. Of around 150,000 clones in the sample, 85% to 95% were seen once. Material: peripheral blood. These receptors were taken from a woman aged 60-70 years with COVID-19, enrolled during active disease.

The CDR3 DNA sequence: TGTGCCAGCAGCTTGGAAGGGGATTCCTATAATTCACCCCTCCACTTT. Its translation: CASSLEGDSYNSPLHF. The chain recombines TRBV5-5 with TRBJ1-6; TRBD1 might be the D (5 bases). This CDR3 has 16 residues. V dropped 0 bases and J dropped 1 base, with 8 bases sitting between them. The germline CDR1 and CDR2 sequences are SGHKS and YYEKEE (reference sequence).

This CDR3 reads CASSQDRLAYGYTF. CDR3 nucleotides: TGCGCCAGCAGCCAAGACAGATTAGCCTATGGCTACACCTTC. V gene TRBV4-3 combines with J gene TRBJ1-2; D remains ambiguous. V lost 0 bases and J lost 4, with 9 bases in between. CDR1 and CDR2 (germline): LGHNA, YSLEER. CDR3 length equals 14 residues.

The CDR3 DNA follows: TGTGCCACCAGACAGGGGGAGTATCTGAACACTGAAGCTTTCTTT. This encodes CATRQGEYLNTEAFF. V gene TRBV6-5 combines with J gene TRBJ1-1; 9 bases map to TRBD1. V lost 10 bases to trimming and J lost 0 bases; unmatched junction nucleotides: 9. The CDR3 totals 15 residues. Per the germline V gene, CDR1 is MNHEY and CDR2 is SVGAGI.

Note on this clone: This sample includes further DNA sequences coding for the same CDR3. The chain has TRBV5-1 and TRBJ1-2; 9 bases agree with TRBD1. Germline-derived CDR1 and CDR2 are SGHRS and YFSETQ. After removal of 4 bases from V and 4 bases from J, the junction contained 5 bases not matched to a gene. This CDR3 has 14 residues. The CDR3 sequence is CASSLGQGPYGYTF. The CDR3 coding sequence is TGCGCCAGCAGCCTAGGACAGGGGCCCTATGGCTACACCTTC.

The rearrangement uses TRBV7-9 and TRBJ1-1, with D possibly TRBD1 on 5 matching bases. The CDR3 runs to 14 residues. Trimming cost V 5 bases and J 8 bases, with 18 bases left between them. Germline V gene sequence: CDR1 SEHNR, CDR2 FQNEAQ (reference sequence). DNA of the CDR3: TGTGCCAGCAGCGCGTGGAGCGGGGGAACCGAAGCTTTCTTT. Translating it yields CASSAWSGGTEAFF.

The chain recombines TRBV6-5 with TRBJ2-5; TRBD1 matches at 8 bases. Germline CDR1 MNHEY, CDR2 SVGAGI. The CDR3 consists of 13 residues. J gave up 5 bases and V 6 bases, and 5 bases lay outside the gene matches. The DNA for the CDR3 is TGTGCCAGCAGGGACAGGGTGATCGAGACCCAGTACTTC. This encodes CASRDRVIETQYF.

The gene calls are TRBV24-1 and TRBJ2-2, with 9 bases identical to TRBD1. The germline V gene has CDR1 KGHDR and CDR2 SFDVKD. This CDR3 has 15 residues. V was pared by 3 bases and J by 6 bases, with 4 bases of the junction left unmatched. The CDR3 DNA reads TGTGCCACCAGTGATACTCGGACAGGGGCCGGGGAGCTGTTTTTT. This translates into CATSDTRTGAGELFF.

The chain carries TRBV3-1 (or the pseudogene TRBV3-2) and TRBJ2-7; 14 nucleotides align to TRBD2. This CDR3 contains 14 residues. With 1 base clipped from V and 7 bases from J, the junction kept 0 bases outside the gene matches. Germline values: CDR1 LGHDT, CDR2 YNNKEL (reference sequence). The CDR3 DNA sequence: TGTGCCAGCAGCCAAGGACTAGCGGGGGGGGAGCAGTACTTC. Translated, it gives CASSQGLAGGEQYF.

The chain has TRBV4-1 and TRBJ2-2; 7 bases match TRBD1. Per the germline V gene, CDR1 is MGHRA and CDR2 is YSYEKL. This CDR3 has 14 residues. J lost 6 bases, V lost 3 bases, and 4 bases had no gene match. CDR3 sequence reads: CASSHDRVAGELFF. The CDR3 coding sequence is TGCGCCAGCAGCCACGACAGGGTTGCCGGGGAGCTGTTTTTT.

This clone appeared a single time. V gene TRBV4-2 combines with J gene TRBJ1-2, with unresolved D. Germline V CDR1 and CDR2: LGHNA, YNFKEQ. V was shortened by 0 bases and J by 5 bases, with 10 bases between the two germline ends. The CDR3 spans 14 residues. CDR3 amino acids: CASSQDRLSYGYTF. For the CDR3, the DNA is TGTGCCAGCAGCCAAGATCGCCTAAGTTATGGCTACACCTTC.

The chain employs TRBV13 and TRBJ2-7; 9 bases are a match to TRBD1. This CDR3 spans 14 amino acids. The V segment lost 5 bases and the J segment 2 bases; nucleotides outside the gene matches: 4. The germline gives CDR1 PRHDT, CDR2 FYEKMQ (reference sequence). For the CDR3, the DNA is TGTGCCAGCAGCAGATGGGACAGGGCCTACGAGCAGTACTTC. Residues: CASSRWDRAYEQYF.

This rearrangement joins TRBV9 to TRBJ1-3; a possible D gene is TRBD1 (6 bases). This CDR3 is built from 15 residues. The V end was cut by 0 bases, the J end by 2 bases, with 9 bases between. The germline CDR1 and CDR2 sequences are SGDLS and YYNGEE. The chain's CDR3 is CASSVDRATGNTIYF. The CDR3 DNA is TGTGCCAGCAGCGTAGACAGGGCTACTGGAAACACCATATATTTT.

The chain couples TRBV5-6 to TRBJ1-2; D unresolved. There are 13 residues in the CDR3. V lost 4 bases to trimming and J lost 5 bases, with 12 bases between them. Per germline, CDR1 SGHDT and CDR2 YYEEEE. CDR3 in amino acids: CASSGVSGYGYTF. The CDR3 DNA is TGTGCCAGCAGCGGAGTCAGCGGATATGGCTACACCTTC.

The CDR3 DNA reads TGTGCCAGCAGTCGAGAGGCCTGGGGCGGACCAAATTCACCCCTCCACTTT. It codes for CASSREAWGGPNSPLHF. The rearrangement uses TRBV7-2 and TRBJ1-6; D is possibly TRBD1 (5 bases). The CDR3 sequence is 17 residues long. Per germline, CDR1 SGHTA and CDR2 FQGNSA. The V and J ends lost 6 bases and 7 bases respectively, with 22 bases between them.

The J gene is TRBJ1-1, the V gene TRBV5-1; 8 nucleotides align to TRBD1. Germline V gene sequence: CDR1 SGHRS, CDR2 YFSETQ. The CDR3 has 15 residues. V was clipped by 1 base and J by 4 bases; unmatched bases: 6. The CDR3 DNA sequence: TGCGCCAGCAGCTTGTTGACAGGGGAGGGCACTGAAGCTTTCTTT. Translated: CASSLLTGEGTEAFF.

The rearrangement joins TRBV19 to TRBJ1-5; maybe TRBD1 (5 bases). The V end lost 4 bases, the J end lost 2 bases, and 12 bases lay between the germline ends. Germline V gene lookup returns CDR1 LNHDA and CDR2 SQIVND (reference sequence). The CDR3 extends over 15 amino acids. CDR3 protein: CASSNGGGGNQPQHF. CDR3 nucleotides: TGTGCCAGTAGTAACGGCGGGGGAGGCAATCAGCCCCAGCATTTT.

The chain is built from TRBV5-4 and TRBJ1-6; the match to TRBD1 covers 8 bases. This CDR3 spans 17 amino acids. Trimming cost V 4 bases and J 8 bases; bases outside gene matches: 14. Germline V gene lookup returns CDR1 SGHNT and CDR2 YYREEE (reference sequence). This chain's CDR3 is CASSPGLDRGLYSPLHF. CDR3 sequence (DNA): TGTGCCAGCAGCCCGGGCCTAGACAGGGGATTATATTCACCCCTCCACTTT.

This chain uses TRBV4-2 with TRBJ1-1; TRBD1 might be the D (6 bases). The CDR3 is 16 residues long. Germline values: CDR1 LGHNA, CDR2 YNFKEQ. The V gene lost 4 bases and the J gene lost 5 bases, with 20 bases spanning the gap. The CDR3 nucleotides read TGTGCCAGCAGCCCGCGAGGGGGGGCGTTTCAGACTGAAGCTTTCTTT. Its protein product is CASSPRGGAFQTEAFF.

The CDR3 DNA is TGTGCCAGCACAAGGCAGGGCGATGAAAAACTGTTTTTT. This translates into CASTRQGDEKLFF. This chain links TRBV7-9 with TRBJ1-4, with a possible D match to TRBD1 (5 bases). CDR1 and CDR2 (germline): SEHNR, FQNEAQ (reference sequence). The CDR3 length is 13 residues. V shed 7 bases and J shed 6 bases, with 12 bases lying between them.

The chain employs TRBV7-9 and TRBJ1-6; no definite D call. V dropped 5 bases and J dropped 3 bases, with 11 bases sitting between them. The CDR3 spans 15 residues. CDR1 is SEHNR and CDR2 is FQNEAQ in the germline V gene (reference sequence). CDR3 DNA: TGTGCCAGCAGCCTCATGGAGGGCTATAATTCACCCCTCCACTTT. Its translation: CASSLMEGYNSPLHF.

CDR3 sequence (DNA): TGTGCCAGTAGTAGTCCAGGGGGCTCAACTAATGAAAAACTGTTTTTT. This translates into CASSSPGGSTNEKLFF. The V and J genes are TRBV19 and TRBJ1-4, with 8 positions matching TRBD1. Unmatched junction bases numbered 4, after V lost 4 bases and J lost 0 bases. This CDR3 contains 16 residues. CDR1 and CDR2 (germline): LNHDA, SQIVND (reference sequence).

The chain employs TRBV3-1 (or the pseudogene TRBV3-2) and TRBJ1-1; 11 bases are a match to TRBD1. CDR3 length: 17 residues. Germline values: CDR1 LGHDT, CDR2 YNNKEL (reference sequence). V was pared by 4 bases and J by 4 bases, with 11 bases of the junction left unmatched. This CDR3 is CASSPRTGGMYSTEAFF. CDR3 bases: TGTGCCAGCAGCCCCCGGACAGGGGGCATGTATAGCACTGAAGCTTTCTTT.

The CDR3 sequence is CASSRLGEGYTF. In nucleotides, the CDR3 is TGTGCCAGCAGTCGCCTTGGAGAAGGCTACACCTTC. The V call is TRBV6-2 or TRBV6-3, the J call TRBJ1-2; D not certain. Germline values: CDR1 MNHEY, CDR2 SVGEGT. Trimming shortened V by 5 bases and J by 8 bases, and 12 bases separated the two germline ends. CDR3 length: 12 amino acids.

This clone was seen once. The chain uses TRBV7-9 and TRBJ1-2; 9 nucleotides agree with TRBD1. This CDR3 spans 16 amino acids. Germline V gives CDR1 SEHNR, CDR2 FQNEAQ (reference sequence). V lost 5 bases to trimming and J lost 3 bases; unmatched junction nucleotides: 10. Here the CDR3 reads CASSPLRDRADYGYTF. CDR3 nucleotides: TGTGCCAGCAGCCCCCTGCGGGACAGGGCTGACTATGGCTACACCTTC.

This chain joins TRBV5-4 and TRBJ1-4; D unclear. V shed 3 bases and J shed 7 bases, with 7 bases lying between them. Looked up from germline, CDR1 is SGHNT and CDR2 is YYREEE (reference sequence). This CDR3 region has 12 residues. The CDR3 DNA reads as TGTGCCAGCAGCTCCCCCAGTGAAAAACTGTTTTTT. Protein: CASSSPSEKLFF.

The chain is built from TRBV20-1 and TRBJ1-2; TRBD1 agrees at 9 bases. In germline, CDR1 is DFQATT, CDR2 SNEGSKA (reference sequence). Trimming took 3 bases from V and 5 from J; bases not matched to a gene: 13. The CDR3 runs to 16 residues. The CDR3 DNA sequence: TGCAGTGCTAGTTATGCCGTGGACAGGGGTTATTATGGCTACACCTTC. This translates into CSASYAVDRGYYGYTF.

In DNA form, the CDR3 reads TGTGCCAGCTCAATAGACATGAACACTGAAGCTTTCTTT. Residues: CASSIDMNTEAFF. The V call is TRBV18, the J call TRBJ1-1; D is uncertain. The germline V gene encodes CDR1 KGHSH and CDR2 LQKENI. The CDR3 runs 13 residues. The V gene lost 5 bases and the J gene lost 0 bases, with 7 bases spanning the gap. The complete variable domain, with remaining parts taken from reference TRBV18 and TRBJ1-1, reads NAGVMQNPRHLVRRRGQEARLRCSPMKGHSHVYWYRQLPEEGLKFMVYLQKENIIDESGMPKERFSAEFPKEGPSILRIQQVVRGDSAAYFCASSIDMNTEAFFGQGTRLTVV.

The CDR3 sequence is CASSLGSNYGYTF. CDR3 DNA: TGTGCCAGCAGCTTAGGTAGTAACTATGGCTACACCTTC. This chain connects TRBV11-2 to TRBJ1-2, with D hard to call. V was shortened by 1 base and J by 1 base, with 4 bases between the two germline ends. The germline V gene encodes CDR1 SGHAT and CDR2 FQNNGV. The CDR3 is made up of 13 amino acids.

V and J are TRBV19 and TRBJ1-1; D is undetermined. The germline V gene encodes CDR1 LNHDA and CDR2 SQIVND (reference sequence). Trimming removed 4 bases at V and 0 bases at J, with 6 bases between. The CDR3 loop spans 13 amino acids. The CDR3 DNA sequence: TGTGCCAGTAGTAGCCAGTTGAACACTGAAGCTTTCTTT. Residues: CASSSQLNTEAFF.

This clone was detected once. This chain connects TRBV11-3 to TRBJ1-1, with 7 bases fitting TRBD1. CDR3 size: 13 residues. Germline CDR1 is SGHNT and CDR2 is YENEEA. The J segment lost 3 bases and the V segment lost 5 bases, leaving 3 bases of the junction unmatched. CDR3 coding DNA: TGTGCCAGCAGCCGTACAGGGGACACTGAAGCTTTCTTT. It yields the protein CASSRTGDTEAFF.

CDR3 protein: CASSSRQGSPLHF. Here the CDR3 DNA reads TGTGCCAGCAGTTCAAGACAGGGTTCACCCCTCCACTTT. The rearrangement uses TRBV7-7 and TRBJ1-6, with TRBD1 matching 7 bases. Germline trimming cut 6 bases from V and 9 bases from J; bases unmatched to any gene: 5. Germline V CDR1 and CDR2: SSHAT, FNYEAQ (reference sequence). The CDR3 covers 13 residues.

The DNA for the CDR3 is TGTGCCAGCAGCTTCCAGGGTTACGAGCAGTACTTC. Protein sequence: CASSFQGYEQYF. The chain recombines TRBV5-6 with TRBJ2-7; D perhaps matches TRBD1 (5 bases). V gave up 2 bases and J gave up 4 bases, with 7 bases separating them. CDR3 length equals 12 residues. The germline V gene has CDR1 SGHDT and CDR2 YYEEEE.